The 9 T cell receptor beta chains presented below share a single source sample, sequenced in a study of radiation and T cells in renal cell carcinoma. Documented time point: blood 2 weeks post-SBRT. The sample's treatment: 15 Gy SBRT to primary tumor, nephrectomy 4 weeks later. Clones were read by immunoSEQ multiplex PCR, and TCRdb kept only the in-frame ones, dropping some. The table lists some 50,000 clones, about 80% of them singletons, with 25% to 35% in the top ten. This specimen consisted of blood, obtained from a patient whose treatment included radiotherapy and nephrectomy. The receptors were gathered from a woman between 65 and 79 years old with renal cell carcinoma.

This clone was counted at least ten times. This chain connects TRBV7-2 to TRBJ1-2; D not certain. CDR1 is SGHTA, CDR2 FQGNSA, per germline. Trimming left V 1 base short and J 2 bases short, with 5 bases between. The CDR3 length is 13 residues. CDR3: CASSLEENYGYTF. Here the CDR3 DNA reads TGTGCCAGCAGCTTAGAGGAGAACTATGGCTACACCTTC.

V gene TRBV2 combines with J gene TRBJ1-2, with D unclear. The ends were cut back, 7 bases at V and 4 bases at J, with 10 bases in the middle. The CDR3 is 12 amino acids. The germline V gene encodes CDR1 SNHLY and CDR2 FYNNEI. The CDR3 region has the DNA TGTGCCAGCATAGACTCCCTCTATGGCTACACCTTC. Protein: CASIDSLYGYTF. The variable domain in full, with the rest retrieved from reference TRBV2 and TRBJ1-2, is EPEVTQTPSHQVTQMGQEVILRCVPISNHLYFYWYRQILGQKVEFLVSFYNNEISEKSEIFDDQFSVERPDGSNFTLKIRSTKLEDSAMYFCASIDSLYGYTFGSGTRLTVV.

CDR3 nucleotides: TGTGCCAGCATACCGGGACTAGCGAACACCGGGGAGCTGTTTTTT. Encoded protein: CASIPGLANTGELFF. The rearrangement links TRBV7-8 to TRBJ2-2, with 8 bases identical to TRBD2. The CDR3 is 15 amino acids. Germline V gives CDR1 SGHVS, CDR2 FQNEAQ. J was trimmed by 0 bases and V by 7 bases; bases with no gene match: 4.

The V call is TRBV7-8, the J call TRBJ2-7; the match to TRBD2 covers 7 bases. V shed 5 bases and J 3 bases; nucleotides not matched to a gene: 13. The CDR3 is 16 residues long. The V gene's germline CDR1 is SGHVS and CDR2 FQNEAQ. CDR3 DNA sequence: TGTGCCAGCAGCGCCACCAGCCGTGGGGGGGGCTACGAGCAGTACTTC. Its protein product is CASSATSRGGGYEQYF.

The CDR3 sequence: CASSVGGHGNTIYF. The CDR3, as DNA: TGTGCCAGCAGCGTAGGGGGTCACGGAAACACCATATATTTT. The rearrangement joins TRBV9 to TRBJ1-3, with D unresolved. CDR3 length equals 14 residues. The ends were cut back, 0 bases at V and 4 bases at J, with 8 bases in the middle. Per the germline V gene, CDR1 is SGDLS and CDR2 is YYNGEE.

The CDR3 DNA reads as TGTGCCAGCAGTGACGGGGGGAGGACGACCTACGAGCAGTACTTC. Translation gives CASSDGGRTTYEQYF. The rearrangement uses TRBV6-1 and TRBJ2-7; 7 positions agree with TRBD2. The germline gives CDR1 MNHNS, CDR2 SASEGT. The ends lost 3 bases at V and 2 bases at J; junction bases unmatched: 7. The CDR3 covers 15 residues.

The chain couples TRBV10-3 to TRBJ1-1; D is unresolved. This CDR3 is 12 amino acids long. Germline lookup yields CDR1 ENHRY and CDR2 SYGVKD. V lost 2 bases to trimming and J lost 1 base, with 2 bases between them. CDR3 loop: CAISERNTEAFF. CDR3 nucleotides: TGTGCCATCAGTGAGAGGAACACTGAAGCTTTCTTT.

The chain has TRBV19 and TRBJ2-3; D remains unclear. CDR1 is LNHDA and CDR2 is SQIVND in the germline V gene (reference sequence). The CDR3 length is 12 residues. Between the trimmed V and J ends, which lost 1 base and 1 base, there was a span of 0 bases. In nucleotides, the CDR3 is TGTGCCAGTAGTATAGGCACAGATACGCAGTATTTT. It translates to CASSIGTDTQYF.

This chain links TRBV4-3 with TRBJ2-4; 8 bases align to TRBD2. The CDR3 has 18 residues. Germline values: CDR1 LGHNA, CDR2 YSLEER. V shed 1 base and J 0 bases; nucleotides not matched to a gene: 8. The CDR3 protein is CASSQGLGGGLAKNIQYF. CDR3 sequence (DNA): TGCGCCAGCAGCCAAGGCCTCGGGGGGGGACTAGCCAAAAACATTCAGTACTTC.